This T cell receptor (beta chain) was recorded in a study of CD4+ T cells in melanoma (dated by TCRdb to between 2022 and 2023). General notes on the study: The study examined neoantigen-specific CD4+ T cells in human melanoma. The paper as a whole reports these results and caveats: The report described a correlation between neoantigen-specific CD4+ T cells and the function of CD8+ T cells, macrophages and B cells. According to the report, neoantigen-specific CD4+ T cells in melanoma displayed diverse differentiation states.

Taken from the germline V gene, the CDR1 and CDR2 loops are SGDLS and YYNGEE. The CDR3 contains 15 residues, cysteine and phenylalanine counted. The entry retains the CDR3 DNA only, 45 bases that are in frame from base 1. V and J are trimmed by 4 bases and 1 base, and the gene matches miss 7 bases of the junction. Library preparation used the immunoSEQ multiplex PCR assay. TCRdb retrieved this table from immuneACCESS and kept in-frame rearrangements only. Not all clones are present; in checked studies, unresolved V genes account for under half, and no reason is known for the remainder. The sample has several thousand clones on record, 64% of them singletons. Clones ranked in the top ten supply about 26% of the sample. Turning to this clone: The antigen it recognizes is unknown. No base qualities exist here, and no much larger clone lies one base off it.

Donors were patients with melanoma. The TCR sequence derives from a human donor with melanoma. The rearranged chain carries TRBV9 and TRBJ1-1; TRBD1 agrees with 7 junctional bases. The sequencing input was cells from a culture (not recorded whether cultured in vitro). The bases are TGTGCCAGCAGCCCCCAGACAGGGTGGAACACTGAAGCTTTCTTT. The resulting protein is CASSPQTGWNTEAFF.